This T cell receptor (beta chain) was obtained from a study of OX40 agonist ivuxolimab in advanced cancers. Overall study: Hepatocellular carcinoma, melanoma, renal cell or head and neck cancer occurred in dose-escalation patients.

Sequencing used immunoSEQ multiplex PCR; TCRdb keeps in-frame clones, though not all of them. The top ten hold about 4.1% of the sample, which has roughly 70,000 clones, 85% seen once. This clone was detected only a few times. On cycle 4 day 1 and cycle 7 day 1, as well as at baseline, blood was sampled. The CDR3 contains 15 residues. With V trimmed by 1 base and J by 6 bases, 6 bases remained unmatched. Per germline, CDR1 SEHNR and CDR2 FQNEAQ (reference sequence). V and J are TRBV7-9 and TRBJ2-4, with TRBD2 identical over 7 bases. This receptor was taken from an adult with an advanced solid tumor such as melanoma, head and neck, liver or kidney cancer. Specimen: CD4+ or CD8+ T cells sorted from blood, collected in a trial of the OX40 agonist ivuxolimab. CDR3 in amino acids: CASSLGDGRTNIQYF. The CDR3 bases are TGTGCCAGCAGCTTAGGGGACGGGAGGACAAACATTCAGTACTTC. The variable domain in full, completed from reference TRBV7-9 and TRBJ2-4, reads DTGVSQNPRHKITKRGQNVTFRCDPISEHNRLYWYRQTLGQGPEFLTYFQNEAQLEKSRLLSDRFSAERPKGSFSTLEIQRTEQGDSAMYLCASSLGDGRTNIQYFGAGTRLSVL.